This record looks at one T cell receptor beta chain sequence and its context. Only one count was recorded for this clone. No cognate antigen has been identified for it. Nothing much larger sits one base from this clone, and base qualities are not available. The data belong to a study of blood T cell repertoires in COVID-19 (dated by TCRdb to 2018 to 2021). A note on the overall study: Collaborator samples came from the United States, Italy and Spain and covered acute and convalescent phases of COVID-19. The material from the prospective study consisted of cDNA or gDNA derived from T cells, B-cell-depleted T cells, or PBMCs. Subjects who had been exposed to COVID-19, were actively infected with it, or had recovered from it provided the deeply sampled blood TCRbeta repertoires that made up the dataset. The repertoires were released in a freely available public database meant as a resource for research on the immune response to SARS-CoV-2. Samples came from the ongoing ImmuneRACE study (first 160 participants) plus 1,254 subjects from 6 global collaborators. Nearly every sample came with metadata listing a de-identified subject ID, COVID-19 status, age in years and sex. Where HLA class I and class II types were available, the types were taken from metadata supplied by the sample provider, not from assay-based typing.

The immunoSEQ Assay, a bias-controlled multiplex PCR, was used to amplify TCRbeta CDR3 regions from genomic DNA. As for the original processing: Within the assay, amplification of reference gene primers was used to estimate how many nucleated cells each sample contained. To quantify the absolute abundance of each unique TCRbeta CDR3 rearrangement, sequence reads were collapsed and filtered. Productive Simpson clonality was computed per sample as the square root of Simpson's diversity index over productive rearrangements. This is the immuneACCESS table as TCRdb keeps it, with only in-frame sequences that have V and J called. A part of the clones is gone; compared with another copy, unresolved V genes explain less than half, and the rest is unexplained. V and J calls and clone size follow that table, whereas D and trimming were derived from the DNA. The sample records about 35,000 clones, 80% to 90% of which are singletons. The leading ten clones occupy approximately 3.3% of the sample.

Whole blood was collected in K2EDTA tubes by collaborating institutions according to the institutions' own protocols. Collaborator samples were shipped for TCRbeta analysis as frozen whole blood, isolated PBMCs, or DNA extracted from either sample type. CDR1 and CDR2, per the germline V gene, are SGDLS and YYNGEE. Counted from cysteine to phenylalanine, this CDR3 has 14 amino acids. The read is trimmed to its CDR3 DNA, 42 bases read in frame from base 1. Between the V and J ends, shortened by 4 bases and 5 bases respectively, the junction contains 16 bases. The paper's findings and limits, for the study overall: Clinical and demographic metadata were provided uncurated, with the amount varying by source and participant.

This receptor chain uses TRBV9 and TRBJ2-7, with a weak D call of TRBD2 (5 bases match). The sequence was obtained from a man between 50 and 59 years old with acute or convalescent COVID-19. Sequenced material: peripheral blood. In nucleotide form, the sequence is TGTGCCAGCAGCATTGGACTGGCCCCTAACGAGCAGTACTTC. Its translation reads: CASSIGLAPNEQYF.